The 25 T cell receptor beta chains listed next were all sequenced from one sample in a study of T-cell reconstitution after alpha-beta-depleted transplantation in children. Unique molecular identifiers tagged the TCRbeta library. TCRdb reprocessed the PCR reads with MiXCR, giving one entry per CDR3 protein. This repertoire shows around 500,000 distinct CDR3 sequences, about 23% found once; its top ten account for roughly an eighth. The sequencing used PBMCs, mostly from graft donor cells, collected 360 days after TCRalphabeta/CD19-depleted stem cell transplant. The receptor source for this set is a boy under two years old who had a stem cell transplant for acute myeloid leukemia, so the T cells may come from the graft donor.

This clonotype was observed many times. CDR3: CSARDWDSSGNTIYF. In nucleotides, the CDR3 is TGCAGTGCTAGAGACTGGGACAGCTCTGGAAACACCATATATTTT. The V gene is TRBV20-1, the J gene TRBJ1-3; 7 bases line up with TRBD1. Germline V gene data show CDR1 as DFQATT and CDR2 as SNEGSKA (reference sequence). The CDR3 covers 15 residues. J was trimmed by 0 bases and V by 0 bases; bases with no gene match: 2.

This clonotype appeared many times. The chain combines TRBV20-1 with TRBJ1-1, with 7 bases that match TRBD1. V lost 1 base and J lost 3; bases outside the gene matches: 5. The CDR3 is 14 amino acids. The germline CDR1 and CDR2 sequences are DFQATT and SNEGSKA (reference sequence). CDR3 nucleotides: TGCAGTGCTAGAGTCCCCGACAGGGACACTGAAGCTTTCTTT. Protein product: CSARVPDRDTEAFF.

This clonotype was recorded a few times. This chain joins TRBV18 and TRBJ1-1; D is perhaps TRBD1 (6 bases). Trimming removed 5 bases from V and 4 bases from J, with 11 bases in between. Germline CDR1 and CDR2: KGHSH and LQKENI. This CDR3 spans 13 amino acids. CDR3 sequence: CASSSTGTTEAFF. The DNA of the CDR3 is TGTGCCAGCTCATCCACAGGGACCACTGAAGCTTTCTTT.

The J gene is TRBJ1-1, the V gene TRBV28, with a tentative D call TRBD1 (6 bases). CDR3 length: 13 residues. Germline V gene sequence: CDR1 MDHEN, CDR2 SYDVKM. Trimming stripped 7 bases from V and 7 bases from J, with 16 bases between. The CDR3 nucleotides are TGTGCCAGCAAAATCTGGACAGACCTTGAAGCTTTCTTT. Translated: CASKIWTDLEAFF. The complete variable domain, with remaining parts taken from reference TRBV28 and TRBJ1-1, reads DVKVTQSSRYLVKRTGEKVFLECVQDMDHENMFWYRQDPGLGLRLIYFSYDVKMKEKGDIPEGYSVSREKKERFSLILESASTNQTSMYLCASKIWTDLEAFFGQGTRLTVV.

This clonotype was detected many times. The chain recombines TRBV28 with TRBJ2-1; 13 bases agree with TRBD2. V shed 5 bases, J shed 4 bases, and the junction held 5 bases outside the gene matches. The length of the CDR3 is 16 residues. Germline V CDR1 and CDR2: MDHEN, SYDVKM. The CDR3, as DNA: TGTGCCAGCAGTGCAACTAGCGGGGGGGGGTACAATGAGCAGTTCTTC. Its translation is CASSATSGGGYNEQFF.

This clonotype occurred many times. The J gene is TRBJ2-1, the V gene TRBV19; D not certain. CDR1 is LNHDA and CDR2 is SQIVND in the germline V gene (reference sequence). Between the trimmed V and J ends, which lost 3 bases and 7 bases, there was a span of 7 bases. This CDR3 contains 12 residues. The CDR3 spells CASSMGGNEQFF. The CDR3 region has the DNA TGTGCCAGTAGTATGGGTGGGAATGAGCAGTTCTTC. Supplemented by reference TRBV19 and TRBJ2-1, the full variable domain reads DGGITQSPKYLFRKEGQNVTLSCEQNLNHDAMYWYRQDPGQGLRLIYYSQIVNDFQKGDIAEGYSVSREKKESFPLTVTSAQKNPTAFYLCASSMGGNEQFFGPGTRLTVL.

V usage is TRBV2 and J usage is TRBJ1-1; TRBD1 matches 12 bases. Trimming cost V 6 bases and J 0 bases; bases outside gene matches: 8. In germline, CDR1 is SNHLY, CDR2 FYNNEI. The CDR3 spans 17 residues. CDR3 in DNA: TGTGCCAGCAGGGCCGGGACAGGGGGCTATATGAACACTGAAGCTTTCTTT. Protein sequence: CASRAGTGGYMNTEAFF. The full variable domain, rest sourced from reference TRBV2 and TRBJ1-1, is EPEVTQTPSHQVTQMGQEVILRCVPISNHLYFYWYRQILGQKVEFLVSFYNNEISEKSEIFDDQFSVERPDGSNFTLKIRSTKLEDSAMYFCASRAGTGGYMNTEAFFGQGTRLTVV.

This clonotype was detected only once. The chain has TRBV11-2 and TRBJ2-7; 8 positions match TRBD2. The CDR3 is 16 residues long. J was trimmed by 5 bases and V by 3 bases; bases with no gene match: 12. Germline loops: CDR1 SGHAT, CDR2 FQNNGV. The CDR3 coding sequence is TGTGCCAGCAGCTTTATAAGGGGTAGCGGGGCAAACGAGCAGTACTTC. Translation: CASSFIRGSGANEQYF.

This clonotype came up a few times. V and J are TRBV24-1 and TRBJ2-5; no firm D call. The CDR3 spans 16 residues. V gave up 5 bases and J gave up 2 bases, with 17 bases separating them. Germline CDR1 KGHDR, CDR2 SFDVKD. The CDR3 is CATSARGAGLQETQYF. CDR3 nucleotides: TGTGCCACCAGTGCTCGTGGTGCTGGCTTACAAGAGACCCAGTACTTC.

This clonotype turned up a few times. The CDR3 reads CASSPYTGDNQPQHF. The CDR3 nucleotides read TGTGCCAGCAGCCCCTATACAGGGGACAATCAGCCCCAGCATTTT. This chain links TRBV12-3 or TRBV12-4 with TRBJ1-5, with 7 bases lining up with TRBD1. The CDR3 length is 15 residues. Trimming took 6 bases from V and 3 from J; bases not matched to a gene: 8.

This clonotype occurred a few times. The chain recombines TRBV11-3 with TRBJ2-5; D is possibly TRBD2 (6 bases). The ends were cut back, 4 bases at V and 5 bases at J, with 17 bases in the middle. CDR3 size: 15 residues. Germline V gene lookup returns CDR1 SGHNT and CDR2 YENEEA. In nucleotides, the CDR3 is TGTGCCAGCAGCTCCACGACGGGGAGGCGGGAGACCCAGTACTTC. Amino acid sequence: CASSSTTGRRETQYF.

This clonotype was observed at least ten times. The chain uses TRBV6-1 and TRBJ2-3; 8 bases fit TRBD1. The V gene's germline CDR1 is MNHNS and CDR2 SASEGT. Trimming took 6 bases from V and 4 from J; bases not matched to a gene: 9. CDR3 size: 15 residues. The CDR3 sequence is CASSRTGGSPDTQYF. The CDR3 DNA follows: TGTGCCAGCAGCCGAACAGGGGGTAGCCCAGATACGCAGTATTTT.

This rearrangement joins TRBV19 to TRBJ1-2; D gene unclear. The CDR3 sequence is 12 residues long. CDR1 and CDR2 (germline): LNHDA, SQIVND (reference sequence). Trimming left V 9 bases short and J 4 bases short, with 12 bases between. The CDR3 nucleotides are TGTGCCAGCGGCTGGCTATCCTATGGCTACACCTTC. It codes for CASGWLSYGYTF.

In its sample, this clonotype was seen a few times. CDR3 bases: TGTGCCAGCAGCTTAATGCGGATTGGGAACACAGATACGCAGTATTTT. As protein: CASSLMRIGNTDTQYF. The chain combines TRBV7-3 with TRBJ2-3; no reliable D call. Germline CDR1 SGHTA, CDR2 FQGTGA. This CDR3 contains 16 residues. Trimming removed 1 base at V and 2 bases at J, with 13 bases between.

This clonotype was seen only a few times. The gene calls are TRBV24-1 and TRBJ1-2; 7 nucleotides align to TRBD1. Germline V lookup: CDR1 KGHDR, CDR2 SFDVKD. CDR3 size: 15 residues. The V segment lost 4 bases and the J segment 4 bases; nucleotides outside the gene matches: 8. In DNA form, the CDR3 reads TGTGCCACCAGTGACCCCGGGACAGAGTTCTATGGCTACACCTTC. Protein sequence: CATSDPGTEFYGYTF.

This chain connects TRBV13 to TRBJ1-6; 7 bases match TRBD1. The length of the CDR3 is 12 residues. J lost 15 bases, V lost 5 bases, and 7 bases had no gene match. Germline values: CDR1 PRHDT, CDR2 FYEKMQ (reference sequence). The CDR3 coding sequence is TGTGCCAGCAGCCCCGACAGGGTTGTCCTCCACTTT. Its protein product is CASSPDRVVLHF.

This clonotype was observed a handful of times. The chain recombines TRBV6-5 with TRBJ1-6; 7 bases map to TRBD1. The CDR3 has 17 amino acids. Trimming cost V 2 bases and J 9 bases; bases outside gene matches: 13. Germline CDR1 reads MNHEY; CDR2 reads SVGAGI. In DNA, the CDR3 is TGTGCCAGCAGTTACACTCACCTAGGGGGCAGAGGTTCACCCCTCCACTTT. This gives the protein CASSYTHLGGRGSPLHF.

V usage is TRBV29-1 and J usage is TRBJ1-2, with 8 bases lining up with TRBD1. CDR3 length: 14 amino acids. CDR1 and CDR2 (germline): SQVTM, ANQGSEA. The trim removed 7 bases at V and 8 bases at J, leaving 15 bases unmatched. CDR3 in amino acids: CSAGGTGGGGGYTF. CDR3 DNA sequence: TGCAGCGCCGGTGGAACAGGGGGAGGCGGCGGCTACACCTTC.

This clonotype appeared many times. V gene TRBV28 combines with J gene TRBJ2-5; D remains ambiguous. The CDR3 spans 13 residues. Trimming removed 3 bases from V and 5 bases from J, with 10 bases in between. Germline CDR1 reads MDHEN; CDR2 reads SYDVKM. CDR3 coding DNA: TGTGCCAGCAGTTTGTGGGGTCGGGAGACCCAGTACTTC. This translates into CASSLWGRETQYF.

This chain uses TRBV28 with TRBJ2-5; 9 bases are shared with TRBD1. Germline assignment: CDR1 MDHEN and CDR2 SYDVKM. Germline trimming cut 5 bases from V and 4 bases from J; bases unmatched to any gene: 5. The CDR3 contains 14 residues. The CDR3, as DNA: TGTGCCAGCAGTCCGACAGGGGGTATAGAGACCCAGTACTTC. Its protein product is CASSPTGGIETQYF.

The V call is TRBV4-2, the J call TRBJ2-1; D ambiguous. Germline-derived CDR1 and CDR2 are LGHNA and YNFKEQ. The CDR3 covers 14 residues. V gave up 1 base and J gave up 2 bases, with 6 bases separating them. CDR3 residues: CASSQGPTYNEQFF. The CDR3 DNA sequence: TGTGCCAGCAGCCAAGGTCCAACCTACAATGAGCAGTTCTTC.

This clonotype was counted only a few times. The CDR3 DNA reads TGCGCCAGCAGCCAAGACGGGGACAGGGTGGAGGGCTACACCTTC. Its protein product is CASSQDGDRVEGYTF. The V call is TRBV4-3, the J call TRBJ1-2, with 9 bases lining up with TRBD1. This CDR3 is 15 amino acids long. Germline V CDR1 and CDR2: LGHNA, YSLEER. V dropped 0 bases and J dropped 8; count of bases not matched to a gene: 7.

The chain couples TRBV12-3 or TRBV12-4 to TRBJ2-2; perhaps TRBD1 as D (6 bases). The ends were cut back, 5 bases at V and 6 bases at J, with 16 bases in the middle. The CDR3 is 15 residues long. CDR3 sequence reads: CASSPEQQGAGELFF. Here the CDR3 DNA reads TGTGCCAGCAGTCCAGAACAACAGGGTGCCGGGGAGCTGTTTTTT.

The chain couples TRBV28 to TRBJ1-5; D unclear. With 6 bases removed from V and 6 bases from J, the gap between germline ends came to 6 bases. The germline gives CDR1 MDHEN, CDR2 SYDVKM. This CDR3 is built from 11 residues. Written as DNA, the CDR3 is TGTGCCAGCAGAAGTAGTCAGCCCCAGCATTTT. Its protein is CASRSSQPQHF.

The chain couples TRBV2 to TRBJ2-7; D possibly corresponds to TRBD2 (6 bases). CDR1 is SNHLY and CDR2 is FYNNEI in the germline V gene. V gave up 9 bases and J gave up 11 bases, with 14 bases separating them. The CDR3 consists of 10 residues. The DNA for the CDR3 is TGTGCCAGTGGGGGGTCGAAGGAGTACGTC. It codes for CASGGSKEYV.